This T cell receptor beta chain was found in a study of blood T cell repertoires in COVID-19. Overall study: Samples of COVID-19 (acute and convalescent) were obtained from the United States, Italy and Spain. The cDNA or gDNA used as material had been derived from T cells, B-cell-depleted T cells, or PBMCs.

V lost 3 bases to trimming and J lost 1 base; unmatched junction nucleotides: 5. The CDR3 is made up of 15 amino acids. Germline lookup yields CDR1 SGHDT and CDR2 YYEEEE. Authors' processing steps: Amplified reference gene primers provided the basis for estimating nucleated cell counts. Using immunoSEQ multiplex PCR, the repertoire was profiled, and TCRdb retains in-frame clones only, with some absent. Clone size and the V and J calls come from that table; the DNA yielded D and trimming. The profile shows under 200,000 clones, about nine tenths of them singletons. Input material: peripheral blood. This chain links TRBV5-6 with TRBJ1-1; TRBD1 matches 8 bases. This sequence was found in a man aged 18-30 years with acute or convalescent COVID-19. For the CDR3, the DNA is TGTGCCAGCAGCTCGACAGGGGTACCGAACACTGAAGCTTTCTTT. It encodes CASSSTGVPNTEAFF.